The 3 T cell receptor beta chains listed next were all sequenced from one sample in a study of blood T cell repertoires in COVID-19. Method: immunoSEQ multiplex PCR; TCRdb's copy keeps in-frame clones and lacks some. The sample holds 72,000 or so clones, over 75% seen once. What was sequenced was peripheral blood. These receptors were obtained from a woman of 80 years or more with acute or convalescent COVID-19.

The chain carries TRBV28 and TRBJ2-2; 9 bases line up with TRBD1. This CDR3 region has 15 residues. After removal of 6 bases from V and 6 bases from J, the junction contained 8 bases not matched to a gene. Germline-derived CDR1 and CDR2 are MDHEN and SYDVKM. CDR3: CASRWGTGRSGELFF. In DNA form, the CDR3 reads TGTGCCAGCAGGTGGGGGACAGGGCGGTCCGGGGAGCTGTTTTTT.

The count of this clone is one. The chain has TRBV24-1 and TRBJ2-2; the match to TRBD1 covers 12 bases. CDR1 is KGHDR and CDR2 is SFDVKD in the germline V gene. The V and J ends lost 5 bases and 7 bases, in that order; junction bases with no gene match: 7. The CDR3 length is 16 residues. The DNA for the CDR3 is TGTGCCACCAGTGGAACCGGGACAGGGGGCGGCGGGGAGCTGTTTTTT. Its protein product is CATSGTGTGGGGELFF.

This rearrangement joins TRBV18 to TRBJ1-3; the match to TRBD1 covers 7 bases. CDR1 and CDR2 (germline): KGHSH, LQKENI. The CDR3 totals 15 residues. J was trimmed by 2 bases and V by 5 bases; bases with no gene match: 6. CDR3 nucleotides: TGTGCCAGCTCATTAACAGGGGAGGCTGGAAACACCATATATTTT. It specifies CASSLTGEAGNTIYF.